The entry below gives a single T cell receptor beta chain sequence along with its context. Its cognate antigen is unknown. The sample is drawn from a study of cytomegalovirus exposure and HLA in healthy donors. Study-wide findings and caveats: Sequencing likely generated an artifact that appeared as a cluster of highly shared sequence variants.

The CDR3 is made up of 14 amino acids. V was clipped by 9 bases and J by 3 bases, with 18 bases between them. Germline CDR1 and CDR2: LNHNV and YYDKDF (reference sequence). The PCR had 60 Vbeta and 13 Jbeta primers. The repertoire was sequenced with immunoSEQ multiplex PCR; TCRdb's copy has only in-frame clones and lacks some. Among about 130,000 clones listed, around 81% were seen once. V gene TRBV15 combines with J gene TRBJ2-7; D is unclear. This receptor was identified in a man aged 18 to 35 in good health and CMV-seronegative. The sequenced sample consisted of PBMCs. The CDR3 DNA follows: TGTGCCACTGCCGGAGACCAAAGAAACTACGAGCAGTACTTC. It specifies CATAGDQRNYEQYF.